This entry is about one T cell receptor (beta chain). The data originate from a study of blood T cell repertoires in COVID-19. The table came from immunoSEQ multiplex PCR; TCRdb's copy has only in-frame clones and leaves some out. This table has 300,000 or so clones, 75% to 95% appearing once. The CDR3 is 14 amino acids. The V and J ends lost 6 bases and 5 bases respectively, with 11 bases between them. Germline V gene lookup returns CDR1 MNHEY and CDR2 SMNVEV (reference sequence). Assignment of participants to cohorts was predicated upon participant-reported clinical history. This clonotype was obtained from a woman aged 30 to 39 who had recovered from COVID-19. The chain uses TRBV27 and TRBJ1-6, with D unresolved. Source material: PBMCs or T cells enriched from blood (not recorded which). The CDR3 DNA follows: TGTGCCAGCAGAGGAGAAGTTGATAATTCACCCCTCCACTTT. Residues: CASRGEVDNSPLHF.